This paragraph reports one T cell receptor beta chain. This entry comes from a study of immune evolution from preneoplasia to lung adenocarcinoma. Some clones are missing from TCRdb's copy, which holds only in-frame ones; the method was immunoSEQ multiplex PCR. The sample contains roughly 6,700 clones, 75% to 90% of which appear only once. Germline values: CDR1 SGHNT, CDR2 YENEEA. The CDR3 extends over 16 amino acids. V gave up 5 bases and J gave up 0 bases, with 15 bases separating them. The gene calls are TRBV11-3 and TRBJ2-3; D perhaps matches TRBD2 (5 bases). The sample taken for sequencing was FFPE invasive lung adenocarcinoma tissue. The sequence came from a person in their sixties with lung adenocarcinoma. The CDR3 region has the DNA TGTGCCAGCAGCCCCTTAGGGCCGGGAAGCACAGATACGCAGTATTTT. Protein sequence: CASSPLGPGSTDTQYF.